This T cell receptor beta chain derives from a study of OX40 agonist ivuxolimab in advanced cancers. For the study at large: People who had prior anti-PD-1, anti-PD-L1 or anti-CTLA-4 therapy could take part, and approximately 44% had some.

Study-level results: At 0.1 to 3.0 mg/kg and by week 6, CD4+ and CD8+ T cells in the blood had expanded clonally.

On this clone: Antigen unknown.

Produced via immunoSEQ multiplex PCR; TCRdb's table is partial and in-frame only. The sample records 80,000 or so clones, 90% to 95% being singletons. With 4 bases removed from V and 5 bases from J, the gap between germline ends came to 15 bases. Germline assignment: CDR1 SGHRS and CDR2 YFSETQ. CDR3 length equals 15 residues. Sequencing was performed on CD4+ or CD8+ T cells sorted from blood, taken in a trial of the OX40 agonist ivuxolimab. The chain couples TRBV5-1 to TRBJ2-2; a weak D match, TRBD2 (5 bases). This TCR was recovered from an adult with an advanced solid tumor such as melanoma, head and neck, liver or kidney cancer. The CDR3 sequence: CASSTGLWRTGELFF. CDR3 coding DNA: TGCGCCAGCAGCACCGGACTTTGGCGGACCGGGGAGCTGTTTTTT.